Presented here are 15 T cell receptor beta chains from one specimen sequenced in a study of PD-1 blockade in classical Hodgkin lymphoma. Some clones are missing from TCRdb's copy, which holds only in-frame ones; the method was immunoSEQ multiplex PCR. Seen here are 9,900 or so clones, 70% to 80% observed once, and the top ten hold 34%. Each of the patients experienced relapse following autologous stem cell transplantation, and their brentuximab vedotin exposure differed. Sequences were derived from peripheral blood mononuclear cells (PBMCs), sampled before the second cycle of nivolumab. These receptors were collected from a human donor with classical Hodgkin lymphoma.

The V call is TRBV4-1, the J call TRBJ2-3; D gene unclear. Germline assignment: CDR1 MGHRA and CDR2 YSYEKL. The V and J ends lost 2 bases and 6 bases respectively, with 21 bases between them. There are 17 residues in the CDR3. The CDR3 DNA reads TGCGCCAGCAGCCAACGCCAGCGCGCCGCCCTCACGGATACGCAGTATTTT. This sequence encodes CASSQRQRAALTDTQYF.

This sequence joins TRBV7-2 and TRBJ2-4, with no clear D. The germline V gene has CDR1 SGHTA and CDR2 FQGNSA. The V end was cut by 4 bases, the J end by 0 bases, with 13 bases between. This CDR3 comprises 16 residues. This CDR3 is CASSSYGFLAKNIQYF. CDR3 DNA: TGTGCCAGCAGCTCCTACGGTTTTCTAGCCAAAAACATTCAGTACTTC.

This rearrangement joins TRBV28 to TRBJ2-7, with D possibly being TRBD1 (5 bases). CDR1 is MDHEN, CDR2 SYDVKM, per germline. V was clipped by 4 bases and J by 5 bases, with 15 bases between them. The CDR3 loop spans 14 amino acids. CDR3 region: CASSSGQLVDEQYF. The CDR3 DNA reads as TGTGCCAGCAGTTCAGGACAATTGGTGGACGAGCAGTACTTC. Using reference TRBV28 and TRBJ2-7 for the parts outside the CDR3, the full variable domain is DVKVTQSSRYLVKRTGEKVFLECVQDMDHENMFWYRQDPGLGLRLIYFSYDVKMKEKGDIPEGYSVSREKKERFSLILESASTNQTSMYLCASSSGQLVDEQYFGPGTRLTVT.

This clone was seen just once. The chain has TRBV7-6 and TRBJ1-3; D uncertain. The ends were cut back, 5 bases at V and 0 bases at J, with 14 bases in the middle. The length of the CDR3 is 16 residues. The germline V gene has CDR1 SGHVS and CDR2 FNYEAQ. The CDR3 DNA is TGTGCCAGCAGCCCCTCACGGGATCCCTCTGGAAACACCATATATTTT. It codes for CASSPSRDPSGNTIYF.

The gene calls are TRBV4-2 and TRBJ2-1; the match to TRBD2 covers 13 bases. This CDR3 has 16 amino acids. Germline-derived CDR1 and CDR2 are LGHNA and YNFKEQ. V lost 2 bases to trimming and J lost 4 bases; unmatched junction nucleotides: 2. The CDR3 protein is CASSQTTSGRYNEQFF. Here the CDR3 DNA reads TGTGCCAGCAGCCAAACGACTAGCGGGAGGTACAATGAGCAGTTCTTC.

The chain joins TRBV30 to TRBJ1-4; D may be TRBD1 (5 bases). V was clipped by 5 bases and J by 2 bases, with 12 bases between them. Germline V lookup: CDR1 GTSNPN, CDR2 SVGIG (reference sequence). This CDR3 region has 14 residues. CDR3 sequence: CAWAGRDTNEKLFF. As DNA, the CDR3 is TGTGCCTGGGCCGGCAGGGATACTAATGAAAAACTGTTTTTT. The full variable domain, rest sourced from reference TRBV30 and TRBJ1-4, is SQTIHQWPATLVQPVGSPLSLECTVEGTSNPNLYWYRQAAGRGLQLLFYSVGIGQISSEVPQNLSASRPQDRQFILSSKKLLLSDSGFYLCAWAGRDTNEKLFFGSGTQLSVL.

The genes are TRBV12-5 and TRBJ1-2; D unresolved. Germline loops: CDR1 LGHNT, CDR2 FRNRAP. Trimming pared 0 bases from V and 6 bases from J, leaving 14 bases between. The CDR3 extends over 15 amino acids. Here the CDR3 reads CASGLVAGGRDGYTF. The CDR3 nucleotides read TGTGCTAGTGGTTTGGTAGCGGGAGGGCGTGATGGCTACACCTTC.

The V and J genes are TRBV28 and TRBJ2-7, with 11 bases that match TRBD1. The CDR3 covers 15 residues. Germline V gives CDR1 MDHEN, CDR2 SYDVKM. With V trimmed by 6 bases and J by 5 bases, 9 bases remained unmatched. CDR3 sequence (DNA): TGTGCCAGCAGCTCCTGGACAGGGGGCAGGCACGAGCAGTACTTC. It codes for CASSSWTGGRHEQYF.

This clone was observed a few times. The rearrangement links TRBV18 to TRBJ1-5, with TRBD1 identical over 7 bases. V lost 6 bases, J lost 9 bases, and 8 bases stayed unmatched. The germline gives CDR1 KGHSH, CDR2 LQKENI. This CDR3 has 13 residues. The CDR3 region is CASSPGTDGPQHF. The CDR3 nucleotides are TGTGCCAGCTCGCCTGGGACAGACGGGCCCCAGCATTTT. The full variable domain, completed using reference TRBV18 and TRBJ1-5, is NAGVMQNPRHLVRRRGQEARLRCSPMKGHSHVYWYRQLPEEGLKFMVYLQKENIIDESGMPKERFSAEFPKEGPSILRIQQVVRGDSAAYFCASSPGTDGPQHFGDGTRLSIL.

This chain links TRBV28 with TRBJ1-6; D perhaps matches TRBD1 (6 bases). V was clipped by 2 bases and J by 7 bases, with 12 bases between them. In germline, CDR1 is MDHEN, CDR2 SYDVKM. CDR3 size: 15 residues. The CDR3 region has the DNA TGTGCCAGCAGTTTACTCCAGGGGCTCAATTCACCCCTCCACTTT. This encodes CASSLLQGLNSPLHF.

The chain recombines TRBV29-1 with TRBJ2-7; TRBD2 might be the D (5 bases). The V and J ends lost 4 bases and 7 bases respectively, with 14 bases between them. Per the germline V gene, CDR1 is SQVTM and CDR2 is ANQGSEA. The CDR3 is made up of 12 amino acids. CDR3 residues: CSVAASWKEQYF. In DNA, the CDR3 is TGCAGCGTTGCAGCTAGCTGGAAGGAGCAGTACTTC.

The rearrangement joins TRBV20-1 to TRBJ2-1; D remains ambiguous. V was trimmed by 1 base and J by 16 bases, leaving 14 bases between them. The CDR3 extends over 11 amino acids. Germline lookup yields CDR1 DFQATT and CDR2 SNEGSKA (reference sequence). CDR3 sequence reads: CSARGARVGFF. In DNA, the CDR3 is TGCAGTGCTAGAGGGGCTAGGGTTGGATTCTTC.

This chain connects TRBV5-1 to TRBJ2-1; perhaps TRBD2 as D (5 bases). V was cut by 0 bases and J by 7 bases, with 11 bases left in between. CDR1 SGHRS and CDR2 YFSETQ come from the germline V gene. The CDR3 spans 14 residues. The chain's CDR3 is CASSLDPGVNEQFF. The CDR3 region has the DNA TGCGCCAGCAGCTTGGACCCCGGGGTTAATGAGCAGTTCTTC.

This chain connects TRBV20-1 to TRBJ2-1; D is tentatively TRBD1 or TRBD2 (5 bases each). The CDR3 covers 11 residues. The germline V gene encodes CDR1 DFQATT and CDR2 SNEGSKA (reference sequence). The V end lost 7 bases, the J end lost 6 bases, and 10 bases lay between the germline ends. The CDR3 nucleotides are TGCAGTGGGGGACGTGGCAATGAGCAGTTCTTC. Translating it yields CSGGRGNEQFF.

This clone showed up just once. The chain recombines TRBV5-1 with TRBJ1-1; unclear D gene. Trimming took off 4 bases at V and 1 base at J, with 11 bases between the two ends. Germline values: CDR1 SGHRS, CDR2 YFSETQ. The length of the CDR3 is 14 residues. The CDR3 reads CASSPTTRNTEAFF. In DNA form, the CDR3 reads TGCGCCAGCAGCCCCACAACCCGGAACACTGAAGCTTTCTTT.